This T cell receptor beta chain was identified in a study of spatial heterogeneity in lung cancer. Across the whole study: There were consistently more beta-chain sequences detected than alpha-chain sequences.

TCRdb ran MiXCR on the 5' RACE reads and lists one entry per CDR3 protein. The data show over a thousand distinct CDR3 sequences, about 12% seen once. The time point here: sample taken at primary tumor resection. Sequencing of whole RNA from tumor, nontumor lung or frozen PBMC involved no sorting. The donors, 70 or so patients with untreated early-stage non-small cell lung cancer, provided the samples. This clonotype was counted ten times or more. This sample comprised normal lung tissue next to the tumor, obtained at surgery. The receptor's source is a male donor with early-stage non-small cell lung cancer.

The CDR3: CASTLTGGGNTEAFF. Written as DNA, the CDR3 is TGTGCCAGCACCCTGACAGGGGGGGGAAACACTGAAGCTTTCTTT. This rearrangement joins TRBV7-2 to TRBJ1-1; TRBD1 aligns across 9 bases. V lost 7 bases and J lost 2; bases outside the gene matches: 8. The length of the CDR3 is 15 residues. Germline CDR1 is SGHTA and CDR2 is FQGNSA.